This entry describes one T cell receptor beta chain. The data stem from a study of technical replicates of blood from a few donors. The repertoire was sequenced with immunoSEQ multiplex PCR; TCRdb's copy has only in-frame clones and lacks some. The top ten hold approximately 0.21% of the sample, which has around 80,000 clones, 95% to 98% seen once. Germline CDR1 and CDR2: MNHEY and SVGAGI. V lost 2 bases to trimming and J lost 6 bases; unmatched junction nucleotides: 7. This CDR3 region has 15 residues. This TCR was sampled from a human donor in good health. J is TRBJ2-7 and V is TRBV6-5, with 10 bases identical to TRBD1. Source material: T cells isolated from PBMCs. The CDR3 bases are TGTGCCAGCAGTTACAGTAGACAGGGGGCAAGCGAGCAGTACTTC. Protein: CASSYSRQGASEQYF.